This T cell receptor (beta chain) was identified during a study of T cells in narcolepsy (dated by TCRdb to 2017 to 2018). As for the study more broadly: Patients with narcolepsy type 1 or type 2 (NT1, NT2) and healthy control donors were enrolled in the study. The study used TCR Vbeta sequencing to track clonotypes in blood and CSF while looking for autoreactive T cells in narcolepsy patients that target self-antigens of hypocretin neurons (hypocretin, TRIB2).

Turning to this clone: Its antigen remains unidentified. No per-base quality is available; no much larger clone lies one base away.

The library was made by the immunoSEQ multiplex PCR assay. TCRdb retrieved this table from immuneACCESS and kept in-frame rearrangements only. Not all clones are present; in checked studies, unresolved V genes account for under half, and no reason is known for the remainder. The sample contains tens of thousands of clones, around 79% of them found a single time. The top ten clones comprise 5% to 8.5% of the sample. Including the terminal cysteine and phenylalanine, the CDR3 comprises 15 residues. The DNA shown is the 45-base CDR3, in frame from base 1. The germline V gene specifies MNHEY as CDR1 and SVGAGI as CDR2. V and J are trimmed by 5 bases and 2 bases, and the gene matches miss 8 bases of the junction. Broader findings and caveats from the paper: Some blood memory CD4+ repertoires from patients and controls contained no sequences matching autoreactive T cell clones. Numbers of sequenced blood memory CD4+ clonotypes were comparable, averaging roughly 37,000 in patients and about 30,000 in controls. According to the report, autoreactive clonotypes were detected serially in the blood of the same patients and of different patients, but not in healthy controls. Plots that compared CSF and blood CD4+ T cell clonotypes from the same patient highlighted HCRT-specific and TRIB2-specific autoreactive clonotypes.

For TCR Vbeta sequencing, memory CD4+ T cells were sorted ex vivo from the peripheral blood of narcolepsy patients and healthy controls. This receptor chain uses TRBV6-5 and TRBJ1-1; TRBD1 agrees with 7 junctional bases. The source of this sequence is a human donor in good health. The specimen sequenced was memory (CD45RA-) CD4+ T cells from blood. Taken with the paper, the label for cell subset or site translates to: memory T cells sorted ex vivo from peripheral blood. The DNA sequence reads TGTGCCAGCAGTGCAATTGGACAGGTAAACACTGAAGCTTTCTTT. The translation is CASSAIGQVNTEAFF.